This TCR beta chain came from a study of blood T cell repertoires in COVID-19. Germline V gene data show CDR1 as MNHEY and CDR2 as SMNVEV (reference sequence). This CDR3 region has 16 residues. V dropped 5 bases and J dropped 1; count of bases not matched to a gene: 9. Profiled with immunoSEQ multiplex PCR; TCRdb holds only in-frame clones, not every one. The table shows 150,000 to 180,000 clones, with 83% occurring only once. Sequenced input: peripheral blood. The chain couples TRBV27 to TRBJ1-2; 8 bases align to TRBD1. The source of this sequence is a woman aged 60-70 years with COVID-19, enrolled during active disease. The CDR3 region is CASSRGQETINYGYTF. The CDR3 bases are TGTGCCAGCAGTAGGGGACAGGAAACCATTAACTATGGCTACACCTTC.